This is a list of T cell receptor beta chains from one sample in a study of blood T cell repertoires in COVID-19. Method: immunoSEQ multiplex PCR; TCRdb's copy keeps in-frame clones and lacks some. Here the sample spans about 86,000 clones, approximately 86% being singletons. The material sequenced was peripheral blood. The receptors were gathered from a man aged 45-65 years with acute or convalescent COVID-19. CDR3s include the opening cysteine and the closing phenylalanine or tryptophan. Fields, in order: clone size, V gene, J gene, D gene, CDR3 DNA, CDR3 protein. D genes are given only for firm matches. The size of a clone is reported for some rows only, either as once, few or many, or as a class for expanded clones.

size: NA; V: TRBV7-2; J: TRBJ1-6; D: TRBD1; DNA: TGTGCCAGCAGCTTGCGTGGAGGGACAGGGGGAACAAATTCACCCCTCCACTTT; CDR3: CASSLRGGTGGTNSPLHF
size: NA; V: TRBV3-1/TRBV3-2; J: TRBJ2-7; D: NA; DNA: TGTGCCAGCAGCCAAGTCGAGGACAGATACGAGCAGTACTTC; CDR3: CASSQVEDRYEQYF
size: NA; V: TRBV19; J: TRBJ2-5; D: NA; DNA: TGTGCCAGTAGTGCCACTCTTATCCGGGGTCAAGAGACCCAGTACTTC; CDR3: CASSATLIRGQETQYF
size: once; V: TRBV7-8; J: TRBJ2-3; D: NA; DNA: TGTGCCAGCAGCCTACGACAGTACACAGATACGCAGTATTTT; CDR3: CASSLRQYTDTQYF
size: NA; V: TRBV29-1; J: TRBJ2-7; D: TRBD2; DNA: TGCAGCGTTGTGGGGACTAGCGGGAGAGGGATCTCCTACGAGCAGTACTTC; CDR3: CSVVGTSGRGISYEQYF
size: NA; V: TRBV2; J: TRBJ1-1; D: TRBD1; DNA: TGTGCCAGCAGAACGGGACAGGGGAACACTGAAGCTTTCTTT; CDR3: CASRTGQGNTEAFF
size: NA; V: TRBV5-4; J: TRBJ2-5; D: TRBD1; DNA: TGTGCCAGCAGCTTTGTGGCGACAGGGCAAGAGACCCAGTACTTC; CDR3: CASSFVATGQETQYF
size: few; V: TRBV12-3/TRBV12-4; J: TRBJ1-1; D: NA; DNA: TGTGCCAGCAGTTTGATGGGGAGAAGGAAAGCTTTCTTT; CDR3: CASSLMGRRKAFF
size: NA; V: TRBV6-1; J: TRBJ2-5; D: NA; DNA: TGTGCCAGCAGTGAATGGTTCGTGGGGGGGCTAAAAGAGACCCAGTACTTC; CDR3: CASSEWFVGGLKETQYF
size: NA; V: TRBV21-1; J: TRBJ2-7; D: NA; DNA: TGTGCCACCGAGAGCTTGACAGGCAAAAACGAGCAGTACTTC; CDR3: CATESLTGKNEQYF
size: NA; V: TRBV7-8; J: TRBJ1-1; D: NA; DNA: TGTGCCAGCAGCTTAAAGGGGGGGCTGAACACTGAAGCTTTCTTT; CDR3: CASSLKGGLNTEAFF
size: NA; V: TRBV5-4; J: TRBJ1-1; D: TRBD1; DNA: TGTGCCAGCAGTCCGGGACAGGGACTCGATGAAGCTTTCTTT; CDR3: CASSPGQGLDEAFF
size: NA; V: TRBV19; J: TRBJ1-2; D: TRBD1; DNA: TGTGCCAGTAGTATATCACGGACAGGCGGCGGGTATGGCTACACCTTC; CDR3: CASSISRTGGGYGYTF
size: NA; V: TRBV6-5; J: TRBJ1-1; D: TRBD1; DNA: TGTGCCAGCAGACCGAACGGACAGGGTACAACTGAAGCTTTCTTT; CDR3: CASRPNGQGTTEAFF
size: NA; V: TRBV7-8; J: TRBJ2-7; D: TRBD1; DNA: TGTGCCAGCTCGAACCGATTGGGACAGGGGATCCACGAGCAGTACTTC; CDR3: CASSNRLGQGIHEQYF
size: once; V: TRBV29-1; J: TRBJ1-1; D: NA; DNA: TGCAGCGCCCCAGGGTACACTGAAGCTTTCTTT; CDR3: CSAPGYTEAFF
size: NA; V: TRBV14; J: TRBJ1-1; D: NA; DNA: TGTGCCAGCAGCGCGCATACCCCGGGGCGGGAGACTGAAGCTTTCTTT; CDR3: CASSAHTPGRETEAFF
size: NA; V: TRBV9; J: TRBJ1-1; D: NA; DNA: TGTGCCAGCAGCGTAGTCCGGAACACTGAAGCTTTCTTT; CDR3: CASSVVRNTEAFF
size: NA; V: TRBV7-9; J: TRBJ1-4; D: NA; DNA: TGTGCCAGCAGCTTAGCTCAGGCTAATGAAAAACTGTTTTTT; CDR3: CASSLAQANEKLFF
size: NA; V: TRBV21-1; J: TRBJ2-1; D: NA; DNA: TGTGCCAGCAGCAAATTACTAGCGGTCCGCTCCTACAATGAGCAGTTCTTC; CDR3: CASSKLLAVRSYNEQFF
size: few; V: TRBV7-3; J: TRBJ2-3; D: TRBD2; DNA: TGTGCCAGCAGCTTAACGTCAGCGGGAGGTTCAGATACGCAGTATTTT; CDR3: CASSLTSAGGSDTQYF
size: NA; V: TRBV4-3; J: TRBJ2-1; D: TRBD2; DNA: TGCGCCAGCAGCCAAGAACCTAGCGGGGGGGCCGCGCACCCTTACAATGAGCAGTTCTTC; CDR3: CASSQEPSGGAAHPYNEQFF
size: NA; V: TRBV7-2; J: TRBJ1-4; D: NA; DNA: TGTGCCAGCAGCTCAAGACGGGGAAATAATGAAAAACTGTTTTTT; CDR3: CASSSRRGNNEKLFF
size: NA; V: TRBV28; J: TRBJ2-7; D: TRBD1; DNA: TGTGCCAGCAGGCGGACAGGGGCCTACGAGCAGTACTTC; CDR3: CASRRTGAYEQYF
size: NA; V: TRBV2; J: TRBJ1-5; D: TRBD1; DNA: TGTGCCAGTTTACGACCGACAGGGGAGGAGGATCAGCCCCAGCATTTT; CDR3: CASLRPTGEEDQPQHF